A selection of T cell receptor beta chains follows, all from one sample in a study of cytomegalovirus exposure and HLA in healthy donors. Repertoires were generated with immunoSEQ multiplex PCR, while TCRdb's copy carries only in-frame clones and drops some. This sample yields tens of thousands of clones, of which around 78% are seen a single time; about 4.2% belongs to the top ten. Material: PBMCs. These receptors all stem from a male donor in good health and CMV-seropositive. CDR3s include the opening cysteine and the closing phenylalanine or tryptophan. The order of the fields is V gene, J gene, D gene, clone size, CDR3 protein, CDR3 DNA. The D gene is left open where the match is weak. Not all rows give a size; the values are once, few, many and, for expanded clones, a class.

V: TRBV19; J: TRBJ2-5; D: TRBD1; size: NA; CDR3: CASSYRDSKETQYF; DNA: TGTGCCAGTAGCTACCGGGACAGCAAAGAGACCCAGTACTTC
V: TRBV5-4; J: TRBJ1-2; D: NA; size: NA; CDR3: CASSLPGPNYGYTF; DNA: TGTGCCAGCAGCTTGCCAGGTCCTAACTATGGCTACACCTTC
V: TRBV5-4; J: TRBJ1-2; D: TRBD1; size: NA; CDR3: CASSSPTGGTNYGYAF; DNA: TGTGCCAGCAGCTCTCCCACAGGGGGGACTAACTATGGCTACGCCTTC
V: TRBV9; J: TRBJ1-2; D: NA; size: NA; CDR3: CASSGVLGVGHASGYTF; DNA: TGTGCCAGCAGCGGGGTATTGGGAGTGGGTCACGCTAGCGGCTACACCTTC
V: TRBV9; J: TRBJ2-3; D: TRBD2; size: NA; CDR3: CASSTLAGRADTQYF; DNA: TGTGCCAGCAGCACACTAGCGGGAAGGGCAGATACGCAGTATTTT
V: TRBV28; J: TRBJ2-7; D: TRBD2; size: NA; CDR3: CASSGLAGAPYEQYF; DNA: TGTGCCAGCAGCGGACTAGCGGGAGCACCCTACGAGCAGTACTTC
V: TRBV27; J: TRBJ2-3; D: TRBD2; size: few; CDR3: CASRTSGGTDTQYF; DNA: TGTGCCAGCAGGACTAGCGGGGGCACAGATACGCAGTATTTT
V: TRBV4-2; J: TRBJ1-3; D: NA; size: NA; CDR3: CASSQSSFSGGSGNTIYF; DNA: TGTGCCAGCAGCCAATCCTCCTTCTCCGGGGGATCTGGAAACACCATATATTTT
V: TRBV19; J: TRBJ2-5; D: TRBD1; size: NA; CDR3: CASSIRTGGVQETQYF; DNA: TGTGCCAGTAGTATCCGGACAGGGGGCGTGCAAGAGACCCAGTACTTC
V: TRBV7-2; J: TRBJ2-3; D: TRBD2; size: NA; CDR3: CASSLASGRPDTQYF; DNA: TGTGCCAGCAGCTTAGCGAGCGGGAGGCCAGATACGCAGTATTTT
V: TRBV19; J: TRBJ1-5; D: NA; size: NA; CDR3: CASSGATADQPQHF; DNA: TGTGCCAGTAGTGGGGCCACGGCGGATCAGCCCCAGCATTTT
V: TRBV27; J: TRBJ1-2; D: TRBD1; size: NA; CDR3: CASSLQGVGYTF; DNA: TGTGCCAGCAGTTTGCAGGGGGTCGGCTACACCTTC
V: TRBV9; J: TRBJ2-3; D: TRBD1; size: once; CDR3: CASSLLRGHRSTDTQYF; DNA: TGTGCCAGCAGCCTCCTAAGGGGGCACAGAAGCACAGATACGCAGTATTTT
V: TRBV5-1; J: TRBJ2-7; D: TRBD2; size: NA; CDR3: CASSLVKLAGAYEQYF; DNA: TGCGCCAGCAGCTTGGTAAAGCTAGCGGGGGCCTACGAGCAGTACTTC
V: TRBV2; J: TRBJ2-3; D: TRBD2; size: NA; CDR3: CASSDARLAGDTDTQYF; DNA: TGTGCCAGCAGTGACGCGAGACTAGCGGGGGACACAGATACGCAGTATTTT
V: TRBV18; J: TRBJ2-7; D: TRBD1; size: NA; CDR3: CASSPLGQGSGVSSYEQYF; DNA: TGTGCCAGCTCACCACTGGGACAGGGGTCCGGGGTGAGCTCCTACGAGCAGTACTTC
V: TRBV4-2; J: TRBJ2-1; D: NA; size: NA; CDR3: CASSQVQDGSYNEQFF; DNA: TGTGCCAGCAGCCAAGTACAGGACGGATCTTACAATGAGCAGTTCTTC
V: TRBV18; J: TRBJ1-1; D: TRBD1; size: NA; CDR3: CASSPTGGPTEAFF; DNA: TGTGCCAGCTCACCGACAGGGGGCCCCACTGAAGCTTTCTTT
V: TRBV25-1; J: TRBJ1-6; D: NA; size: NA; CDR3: CASSDSGRPVSPLHF; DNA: TGTGCCAGCAGTGACAGCGGCAGACCGGTTTCACCCCTCCACTTT
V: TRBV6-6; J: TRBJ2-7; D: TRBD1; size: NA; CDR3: CASSTGTGAIEQYF; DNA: TGTGCCAGCAGTACCGGGACAGGGGCTATCGAGCAGTACTTC
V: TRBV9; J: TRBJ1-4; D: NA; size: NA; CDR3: CASSVDKTGRGYNEKLFF; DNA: TGTGCCAGCAGCGTAGATAAGACAGGTAGGGGTTATAATGAAAAACTGTTTTTT
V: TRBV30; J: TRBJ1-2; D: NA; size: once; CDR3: CAWSVLGPVGHGGYTF; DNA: TGTGCCTGGAGCGTCCTAGGGCCCGTGGGGCACGGCGGCTACACCTTC
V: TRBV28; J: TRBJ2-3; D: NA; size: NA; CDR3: CASSGHGTSTDTQYF; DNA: TGTGCCAGCAGTGGACACGGAACTAGCACAGATACGCAGTATTTT
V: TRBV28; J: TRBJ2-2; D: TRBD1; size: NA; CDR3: CAILTGGANTGELFF; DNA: TGTGCCATCCTCACAGGGGGAGCGAACACCGGGGAGCTGTTTTTT
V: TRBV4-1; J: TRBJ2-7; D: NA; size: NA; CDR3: CASSQVLLASIGGYEQYF; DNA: TGCGCCAGCAGCCAAGTCCTCCTTGCTAGCATCGGCGGTTACGAGCAGTACTTC
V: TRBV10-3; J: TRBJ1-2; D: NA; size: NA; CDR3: CAISDSGGGYTF; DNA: TGTGCCATCAGTGATAGTGGCGGTGGCTACACCTTC
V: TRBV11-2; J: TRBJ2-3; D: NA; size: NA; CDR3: CASSLFEGGQSDTQYF; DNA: TGTGCCAGCAGCTTATTCGAGGGGGGGCAGTCAGATACGCAGTATTTT
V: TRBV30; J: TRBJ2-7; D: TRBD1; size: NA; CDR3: CAWSVPGQGSPYEQYF; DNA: TGTGCCTGGAGTGTGCCGGGACAGGGGAGCCCCTACGAGCAGTACTTC
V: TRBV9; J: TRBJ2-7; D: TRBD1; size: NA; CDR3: CASSAGTGRLGEQYF; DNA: TGTGCCAGCAGCGCTGGGACAGGGAGGTTGGGGGAGCAGTACTTC
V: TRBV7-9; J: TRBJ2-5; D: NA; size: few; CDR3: CASSHTGTQETQYF; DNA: TGTGCCAGCAGCCATACAGGGACCCAAGAGACCCAGTACTTC
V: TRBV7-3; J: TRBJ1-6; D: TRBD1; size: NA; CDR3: CASSQGAGNSPLHF; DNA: TGTGCCAGCAGCCAGGGGGCAGGGAATTCACCCCTCCACTTT
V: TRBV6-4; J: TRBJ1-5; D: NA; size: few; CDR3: CAITNTGSWNQPQHF; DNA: TGTGCCATAACGAACACCGGGAGTTGGAATCAGCCCCAGCATTTT
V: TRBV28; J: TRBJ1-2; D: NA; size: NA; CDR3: CASSPGYPSYSPYGYTF; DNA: TGTGCCAGCAGCCCAGGATACCCCTCCTATAGTCCCTATGGCTACACCTTC
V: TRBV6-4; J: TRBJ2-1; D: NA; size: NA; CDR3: CASSRSVDGGNEQFF; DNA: TGTGCCAGCAGCAGATCCGTGGACGGGGGAAATGAGCAGTTCTTC
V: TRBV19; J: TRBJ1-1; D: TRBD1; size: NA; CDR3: CASSGTGTGKAEAFF; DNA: TGTGCCAGTAGTGGTACCGGGACAGGTAAAGCTGAAGCTTTCTTT
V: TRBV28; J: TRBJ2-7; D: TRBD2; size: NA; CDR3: CASSWGLAGGNEQYF; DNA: TGTGCCAGCAGTTGGGGACTAGCGGGAGGTAACGAGCAGTACTTC
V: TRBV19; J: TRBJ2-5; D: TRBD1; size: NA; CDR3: CASRPTGGGETQYF; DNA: TGTGCCAGTAGACCGACAGGGGGTGGGGAGACCCAGTACTTC
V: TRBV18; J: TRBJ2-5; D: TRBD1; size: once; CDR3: CASSVRTGGETQYF; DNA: TGTGCCAGCTCGGTCCGGACAGGGGGAGAGACCCAGTACTTC
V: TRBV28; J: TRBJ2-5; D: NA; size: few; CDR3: CASSSPQAGKETQYF; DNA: TGTGCCAGCAGTTCCCCCCAGGCCGGGAAAGAGACCCAGTACTTC
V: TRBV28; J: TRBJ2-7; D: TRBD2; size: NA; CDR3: CASSSGGLYEQYF; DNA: TGTGCCAGCAGTTCGGGGGGTTTGTACGAGCAGTACTTC
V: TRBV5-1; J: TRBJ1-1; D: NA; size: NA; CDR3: CASSLIGPSGTEAFF; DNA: TGCGCCAGCAGCTTGATTGGGCCTTCAGGCACTGAAGCTTTCTTT